Presented here are 5 T cell receptor beta chains from one specimen sequenced in a study of blood T cell repertoires in COVID-19. The method was immunoSEQ multiplex PCR; TCRdb's version includes in-frame clones alone and lacks a portion of them. Of roughly 68,000 clones in the sample, 89% are singletons; the top ten hold 4.5% to 5%. The sample taken for sequencing was peripheral blood. The source of these receptors is a woman aged 45-60 years with active COVID-19.

The J gene is TRBJ2-5, the V gene TRBV25-1; TRBD1 matches at 8 bases. Per the germline V gene, CDR1 is MGHDK and CDR2 is SYGVNS. V was pared by 6 bases and J by 0 bases, with 9 bases of the junction left unmatched. The CDR3 length is 16 residues. CDR3 amino acids: CASSNLRTGYQETQYF. CDR3 nucleotides: TGTGCCAGCAGCAACCTCCGGACAGGGTACCAAGAGACCCAGTACTTC.

The rearrangement links TRBV6-5 to TRBJ2-1, with 9 bases lining up with TRBD2. Trimming cost V 1 base and J 8 bases; bases outside gene matches: 6. CDR1 MNHEY and CDR2 SVGAGI come from the germline V gene. This CDR3 comprises 15 residues. In nucleotides, the CDR3 is TGTGCCAGCAGTTACTTTAGCGGGAGTTCGGATGAGCAGTTCTTC. It encodes CASSYFSGSSDEQFF.

This chain joins TRBV11-3 and TRBJ1-1; TRBD1 agrees at 8 bases. Per germline, CDR1 SGHNT and CDR2 YENEEA. The CDR3 contains 16 residues. The junction had 6 bases not matched to a gene; V was cut back by 1 base and J by 2 bases. Written as DNA, the CDR3 is TGTGCCAGCAGCTTAGGAGGGTCAGGGGGCAACACTGAAGCTTTCTTT. It yields the protein CASSLGGSGGNTEAFF.

The chain combines TRBV10-3 with TRBJ2-5; a weak D match, TRBD1 (7 bases). This CDR3 is built from 17 residues. Germline V lookup: CDR1 ENHRY, CDR2 SYGVKD. V lost 3 bases, J lost 5 bases, and 22 bases lay in between. CDR3 DNA: TGTGCCATCAGTGATCCCGCCGGGACAGCCCGGGGGGAGACCCAGTACTTC. Its translation: CAISDPAGTARGETQYF.

The genes are TRBV5-5 and TRBJ2-4, with 9 positions matching TRBD1. The germline CDR1 and CDR2 sequences are SGHKS and YYEKEE (reference sequence). Trimming at V came to 0 bases and at J to 9 bases, leaving 4 bases not matched to a gene. The CDR3 sequence is 14 residues long. The CDR3 DNA reads TGTGCCAGCAGCTTGGGGACAGGGGCTAGCATTCAGTACTTC. This sequence encodes CASSLGTGASIQYF.